This record concerns one T cell receptor beta chain sequence. Antigen unknown. From germline, CDR1 is LGHNA and CDR2 YNFKEQ. With 4 bases removed from V and 2 bases from J, the gap between germline ends came to 9 bases. CDR3 length: 13 residues. The PCR employed 60 Vbeta primers together with 13 Jbeta primers. Clones were read by immunoSEQ multiplex PCR, and TCRdb kept only the in-frame ones, dropping some. The sample data list tens of thousands of clones. This entry belongs to a study of cytomegalovirus exposure and HLA in healthy donors. Findings of the study overall: A previous analysis found most TCR beta V segments productive roughly 87% or roughly 30% of the time. TCR beta sequences numbering roughly 18,000 were associated with HLA alleles at 0.05 false discovery rate in a later analysis. CMV serostatus stood as the only immune exposure information on hand. When presence/absence was analysed, sequencing depth was taken to be roughly uniform across donors.

This receptor was taken from a female donor in good health and CMV-seropositive. The V gene is TRBV4-2, the J gene TRBJ2-7; D is possibly TRBD2 (5 bases). The specimen was PBMCs. CDR3 region: CASSRSDAYEQYF. CDR3 DNA sequence: TGTGCCAGCAGCCGTAGCGACGCCTACGAGCAGTACTTC.